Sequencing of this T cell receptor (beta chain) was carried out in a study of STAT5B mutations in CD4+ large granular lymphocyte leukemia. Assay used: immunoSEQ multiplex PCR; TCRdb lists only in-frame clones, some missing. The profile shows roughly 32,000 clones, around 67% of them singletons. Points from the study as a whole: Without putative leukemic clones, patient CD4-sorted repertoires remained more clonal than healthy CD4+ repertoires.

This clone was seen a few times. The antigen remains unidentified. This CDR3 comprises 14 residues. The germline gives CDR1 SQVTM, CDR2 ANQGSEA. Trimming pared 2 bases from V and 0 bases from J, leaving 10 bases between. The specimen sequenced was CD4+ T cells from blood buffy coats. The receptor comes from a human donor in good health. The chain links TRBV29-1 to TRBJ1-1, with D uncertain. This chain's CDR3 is CSVERPPVNTEAFF. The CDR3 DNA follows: TGCAGCGTTGAACGGCCGCCGGTGAACACTGAAGCTTTCTTT. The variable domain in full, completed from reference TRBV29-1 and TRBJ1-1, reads SAVISQKPSRDICQRGTSLTIQCQVDSQVTMMFWYRQQPGQSLTLIATANQGSEATYESGFVIDKFPISRPNLTFSTLTVSNMSPEDSSIYLCSVERPPVNTEAFFGQGTRLTVV.